The next 18 T cell receptor beta chains were all read from a single sample in a study of blood T cell repertoires in COVID-19. The repertoire was sequenced with immunoSEQ multiplex PCR; TCRdb's copy has only in-frame clones and lacks some. The sample has 200,000 to 250,000 clones, about nine tenths seen once. The sequenced material came from peripheral blood. The receptors stem from a man aged 50 or older with COVID-19, enrolled during active disease.

The chain combines TRBV12-3 or TRBV12-4 with TRBJ2-3, with a possible D match to TRBD1 (6 bases). Trimming cost V 10 bases and J 2 bases, with 10 bases left between them. The CDR3 is made up of 12 amino acids. The CDR3 DNA reads TGTGCCACAAACAGGGCCACAGATACGCAGTATTTT. This sequence encodes CATNRATDTQYF.

J is TRBJ2-7 and V is TRBV30, with D perhaps matching TRBD2 (7 bases). V was shortened by 2 bases and J by 4 bases, with 18 bases between the two germline ends. The length of the CDR3 is 15 residues. Germline V CDR1 and CDR2: GTSNPN, SVGIG (reference sequence). Written as DNA, the CDR3 is TGTGCCTGGAGTCGTCTATGGGGGGGCTCGTACGAGCAGTACTTC. Translation: CAWSRLWGGSYEQYF.

The rearrangement links TRBV3-1 (or the pseudogene TRBV3-2) to TRBJ2-7, with a possible D match to TRBD1 (5 bases). The CDR3 spans 12 residues. Trimming took off 5 bases at V and 4 bases at J, with 9 bases between the two ends. Germline values: CDR1 LGHDT, CDR2 YNNKEL (reference sequence). CDR3 amino acids: CASSMDTYEQYF. CDR3 nucleotide sequence: TGTGCCAGCAGCATGGACACGTACGAGCAGTACTTC.

The chain uses TRBV5-1 and TRBJ2-7; 11 bases are a match to TRBD2. Germline trimming cut 4 bases from V and 2 bases from J; bases unmatched to any gene: 8. Germline CDR1 and CDR2: SGHRS and YFSETQ. The CDR3 sequence is 16 residues long. In DNA form, the CDR3 reads TGCGCCAGCAGCCTTTCACTAGCGGGGGCCACCTACGAGCAGTACTTC. Its translation is CASSLSLAGATYEQYF.

This clone was detected only once. The chain recombines TRBV6-5 with TRBJ1-2, with D perhaps matching TRBD1 (5 bases). V shed 6 bases and J shed 5 bases, with 19 bases lying between them. The CDR3 is 15 amino acids. Germline V gene lookup returns CDR1 MNHEY and CDR2 SVGAGI. The chain's CDR3 is CASSETLRGGYGYTF. CDR3 sequence (DNA): TGTGCCAGCAGCGAGACTTTGCGGGGGGGGTATGGCTACACCTTC.

The V call is TRBV29-1, the J call TRBJ1-1; 7 nucleotides match TRBD1. The CDR3 totals 15 residues. Germline CDR1 reads SQVTM; CDR2 reads ANQGSEA. The ends lost 4 bases at V and 5 bases at J; junction bases unmatched: 13. The CDR3 loop reads CSVGPLGGAWTEAFF. The CDR3 DNA sequence: TGCAGCGTTGGCCCTTTAGGGGGCGCGTGGACTGAAGCTTTCTTT. The variable domain in full, completed from reference TRBV29-1 and TRBJ1-1, reads SAVISQKPSRDICQRGTSLTIQCQVDSQVTMMFWYRQQPGQSLTLIATANQGSEATYESGFVIDKFPISRPNLTFSTLTVSNMSPEDSSIYLCSVGPLGGAWTEAFFGQGTRLTVV.

The count of this clone is one. This chain links TRBV7-2 with TRBJ2-7; 7 nucleotides agree with TRBD2. After removal of 2 bases from V and 3 bases from J, the junction contained 7 bases not matched to a gene. CDR3 length: 15 residues. The V gene's germline CDR1 is SGHTA and CDR2 FQGNSA. CDR3 residues: CASSLYGLGSYEQYF. In DNA form, the CDR3 reads TGTGCCAGCAGCTTATATGGACTAGGTAGCTACGAGCAGTACTTC.

The genes are TRBV10-3 and TRBJ2-7; TRBD2 matches at 10 bases. V lost 6 bases to trimming and J lost 3 bases; unmatched junction nucleotides: 8. The CDR3 extends over 15 amino acids. CDR1 is ENHRY and CDR2 is SYGVKD in the germline V gene. CDR3 residues: CAIRTRTSGNYEQYF. In DNA, the CDR3 is TGTGCCATCAGGACACGGACTAGCGGAAACTACGAGCAGTACTTC.

J is TRBJ2-7 and V is TRBV28; possibly TRBD2 for D (7 bases). Germline V CDR1 and CDR2: MDHEN, SYDVKM. This CDR3 spans 15 amino acids. Trimming stripped 6 bases from V and 4 bases from J, with 19 bases between. The chain's CDR3 is CASSPGEGGLYEQYF. Written as DNA, the CDR3 is TGTGCCAGCAGCCCGGGGGAGGGGGGCCTATACGAGCAGTACTTC.

The chain couples TRBV28 to TRBJ2-3; 7 bases map to TRBD2. This CDR3 comprises 15 residues. Germline V gene sequence: CDR1 MDHEN, CDR2 SYDVKM. After removal of 4 bases from V and 2 bases from J, the junction contained 6 bases not matched to a gene. The DNA of the CDR3 is TGTGCCAGCAGTTCGGCCGGGGGGAACACAGATACGCAGTATTTT. Residues: CASSSAGGNTDTQYF.

The J gene is TRBJ2-7, the V gene TRBV27, with 13 bases lining up with TRBD2. The CDR3 runs 14 residues. Germline CDR1 reads MNHEY; CDR2 reads SMNVEV (reference sequence). V shed 5 bases, J shed 6 bases, and the junction held 4 bases outside the gene matches. The CDR3 reads CASSVLAGGPEQYF. CDR3 coding DNA: TGTGCCAGCAGTGTACTAGCGGGAGGGCCCGAGCAGTACTTC.

The chain joins TRBV4-1 to TRBJ1-5, with TRBD1 identical over 7 bases. Germline V gives CDR1 MGHRA, CDR2 YSYEKL. The trim removed 6 bases at V and 2 bases at J, leaving 4 bases unmatched. The CDR3 contains 14 residues. CDR3 in DNA: TGCGCCAGCAGTCGACAGGGAGGCAATCAGCCCCAGCATTTT. It translates to CASSRQGGNQPQHF.

This sequence joins TRBV27 and TRBJ1-5; D perhaps matches TRBD1 (5 bases). Deletions cut 6 bases from V and 4 bases from J, with 13 bases between. The CDR3 has 14 amino acids. CDR1 is MNHEY and CDR2 is SMNVEV in the germline V gene (reference sequence). CDR3: CASSRAGTNQPQHF. As DNA, the CDR3 is TGTGCCAGCAGCCGAGCCGGGACTAATCAGCCCCAGCATTTT.

This chain's CDR3 is CAISLDRYDGGQPQHF. For the CDR3, the DNA is TGTGCCATCAGCCTGGACAGGTATGACGGGGGTCAGCCCCAGCATTTT. This rearrangement joins TRBV10-3 to TRBJ1-5; 7 bases fit TRBD1. The CDR3 consists of 16 residues. Losses at the gene ends were 6 bases for V and 6 bases for J; bases not matched to a gene: 14. Per germline, CDR1 ENHRY and CDR2 SYGVKD.

This clone was seen more than once but under ten times. The chain carries TRBV24-1 and TRBJ1-2; TRBD1 matches at 7 bases. Germline V gives CDR1 KGHDR, CDR2 SFDVKD. V shed 5 bases and J 7 bases; nucleotides not matched to a gene: 6. There are 13 residues in the CDR3. CDR3 amino acids: CATSARGGVGYTF. Written as DNA, the CDR3 is TGTGCCACCAGTGCCAGAGGGGGCGTTGGCTACACCTTC.

This clone was counted a few times. This chain uses TRBV19 with TRBJ1-4; 7 nucleotides agree with TRBD1. Losses at the gene ends were 4 bases for V and 5 bases for J; bases not matched to a gene: 4. The germline gives CDR1 LNHDA, CDR2 SQIVND (reference sequence). This CDR3 comprises 14 residues. CDR3 residues: CASSNRQGNEKLFF. CDR3 nucleotides: TGTGCCAGTAGTAATCGACAGGGCAATGAAAAACTGTTTTTT.

This clone was detected only once. The chain combines TRBV7-2 with TRBJ2-1; TRBD2 matches at 7 bases. J was trimmed by 3 bases and V by 5 bases; bases with no gene match: 13. The germline V gene encodes CDR1 SGHTA and CDR2 FQGNSA. The CDR3 has 17 residues. This chain's CDR3 is CASSPYFSSGFYNEQFF. The CDR3 DNA reads as TGTGCCAGCAGCCCCTATTTTAGTAGCGGGTTCTACAATGAGCAGTTCTTC.

The chain uses TRBV28 and TRBJ1-3, with D unclear. This CDR3 spans 15 amino acids. Trimming left V 7 bases short and J 0 bases short, with 13 bases between. CDR1 MDHEN and CDR2 SYDVKM come from the germline V gene. This CDR3 is CASTTVSYSGNTIYF. As DNA, the CDR3 is TGTGCCAGCACCACGGTGTCATACTCTGGAAACACCATATATTTT.